This T cell receptor (beta chain) was documented in a study of T cells in Graves' hyperthyroidism and ophthalmopathy. Study-wide results and caveats: Most thyroid clonotypes expanded above 0.001 were also detected in blood.

Comment on this clonotype: Its antigen is currently unknown.

The TCR beta CDR3 regions underwent amplification using RNA transcripts as the source. HTBI primers were the set used in a first-round RT-PCR of the TCR CDR3. Each CDR3 protein is one row after TCRdb ran MiXCR on the multiplex PCR reads. The repertoire has hundreds of thousands of distinct CDR3 sequences, roughly 20% of them found once; the top ten carry approximately 15%. Losses at the gene ends were 3 bases for V and 4 bases for J; bases not matched to a gene: 8. This CDR3 has 15 residues. Germline V CDR1 and CDR2: MNHGY, SVAAGI. Sequencing was done on a sample of blood. J is TRBJ2-5 and V is TRBV6-9; TRBD1 matches 7 bases. The TCR sequence derives from a woman aged 45-65 years with Graves' hyperthyroidism that later progressed to Graves' ophthalmopathy. Written as DNA, the CDR3 is TGTGCCAGCAGTTACCAGGGGGTCCTGGGAGAGACCCAGTACTTC. Protein: CASSYQGVLGETQYF.